The T cell receptor beta chain described here comes from a study of cytomegalovirus exposure and HLA in healthy donors. Primers: 60 Vbeta forward and 13 Jbeta reverse. The repertoire was sequenced with immunoSEQ multiplex PCR; TCRdb's copy has only in-frame clones and lacks some. The sample holds about 180,000 clones, 60% to 80% seen once. Germline assignment: CDR1 ENHRY and CDR2 SYGVKD. V lost 4 bases to trimming and J lost 0 bases; unmatched junction nucleotides: 10. CDR3 size: 17 residues. This sequence joins TRBV10-3 and TRBJ2-7, with 9 bases matching TRBD2. Sequenced: PBMCs. This clonotype was obtained from a man aged 40-50 years in good health and CMV-seropositive. This CDR3 reads CAISVQAGGRVSYEQYF. In nucleotides, the CDR3 is TGTGCCATCAGTGTACAGGCGGGAGGGAGGGTCTCCTACGAGCAGTACTTC.